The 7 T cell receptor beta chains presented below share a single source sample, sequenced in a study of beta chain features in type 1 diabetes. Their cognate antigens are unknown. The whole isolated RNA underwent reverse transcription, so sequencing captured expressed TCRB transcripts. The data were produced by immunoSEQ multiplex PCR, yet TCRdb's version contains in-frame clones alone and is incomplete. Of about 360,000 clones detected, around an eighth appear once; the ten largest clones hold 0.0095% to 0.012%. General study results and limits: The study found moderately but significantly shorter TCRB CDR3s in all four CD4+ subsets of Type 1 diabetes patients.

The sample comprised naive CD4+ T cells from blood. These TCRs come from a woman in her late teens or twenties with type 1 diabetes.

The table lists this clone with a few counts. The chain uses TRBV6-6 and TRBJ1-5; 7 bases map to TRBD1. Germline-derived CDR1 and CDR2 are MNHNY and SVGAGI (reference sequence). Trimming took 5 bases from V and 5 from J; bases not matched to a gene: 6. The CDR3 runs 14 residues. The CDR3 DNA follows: TGTGCCAGCAGTATACAGGGGCCGGATCAGCCCCAGCATTTT. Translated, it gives CASSIQGPDQPQHF.

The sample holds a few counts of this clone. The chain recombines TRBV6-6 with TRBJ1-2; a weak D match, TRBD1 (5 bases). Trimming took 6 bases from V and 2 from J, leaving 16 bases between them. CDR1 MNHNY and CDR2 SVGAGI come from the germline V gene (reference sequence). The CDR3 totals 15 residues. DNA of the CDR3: TGTGCCAGCAGCCCCGGGGGGGTAGGAAACTATGGCTACACCTTC. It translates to CASSPGGVGNYGYTF.

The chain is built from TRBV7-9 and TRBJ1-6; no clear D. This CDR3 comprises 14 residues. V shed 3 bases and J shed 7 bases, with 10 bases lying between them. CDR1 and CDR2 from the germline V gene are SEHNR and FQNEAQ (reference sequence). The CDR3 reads CASSLLGWNSPLHF. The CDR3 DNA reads TGTGCCAGCAGCTTGCTCGGGTGGAATTCACCCCTCCACTTT.

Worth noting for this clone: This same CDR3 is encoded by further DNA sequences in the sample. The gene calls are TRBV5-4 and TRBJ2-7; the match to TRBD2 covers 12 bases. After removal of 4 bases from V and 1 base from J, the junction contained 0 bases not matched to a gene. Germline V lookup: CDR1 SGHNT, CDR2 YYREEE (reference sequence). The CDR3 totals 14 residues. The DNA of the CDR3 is TGTGCCAGCAGCCTAGCGGGAGGGTCCTACGAGCAGTACTTC. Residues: CASSLAGGSYEQYF.

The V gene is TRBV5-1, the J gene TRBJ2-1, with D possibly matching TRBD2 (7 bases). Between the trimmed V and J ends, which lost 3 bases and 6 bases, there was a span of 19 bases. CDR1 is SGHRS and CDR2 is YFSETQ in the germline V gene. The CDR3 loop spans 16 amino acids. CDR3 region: CASSSGQGRGGNEQFF. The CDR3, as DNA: TGCGCCAGCAGCTCGGGCCAGGGGCGCGGGGGCAATGAGCAGTTCTTC.

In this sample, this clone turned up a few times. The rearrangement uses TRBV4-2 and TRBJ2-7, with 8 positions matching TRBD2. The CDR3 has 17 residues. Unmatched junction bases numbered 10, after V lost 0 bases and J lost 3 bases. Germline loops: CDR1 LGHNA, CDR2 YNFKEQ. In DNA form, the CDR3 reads TGTGCCAGCAGCCAAGACCGCCTAAGCGGGGGTTTCTACGAGCAGTACTTC. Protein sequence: CASSQDRLSGGFYEQYF.

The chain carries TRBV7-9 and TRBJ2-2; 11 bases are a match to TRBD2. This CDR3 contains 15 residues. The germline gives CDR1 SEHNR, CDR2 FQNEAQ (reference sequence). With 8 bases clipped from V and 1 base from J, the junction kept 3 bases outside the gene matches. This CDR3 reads CASFLAGGNTGELFF. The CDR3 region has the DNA TGTGCCAGCTTCCTAGCGGGAGGGAACACCGGGGAGCTGTTTTTT. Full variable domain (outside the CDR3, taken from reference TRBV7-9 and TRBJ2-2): DTGVSQNPRHKITKRGQNVTFRCDPISEHNRLYWYRQTLGQGPEFLTYFQNEAQLEKSRLLSDRFSAERPKGSFSTLEIQRTEQGDSAMYLCASFLAGGNTGELFFGEGSRLTVL.